One sample yielded the 29 T cell receptor beta chains listed below, sequenced in a study of regulatory T cells in long-lasting Graves disease. This sample's time point: newly diagnosed GD, antithyroid drugs for less than 3 months. PBMC-extracted RNA yielded the TCR library. TCR beta libraries were built with iRepertoire HTBI primers and Arm-PCR of CDR3 regions. TCRdb used MiXCR to reprocess the multiplex PCR reads, holding one entry per CDR3 protein. The profile shows fewer than 400,000 distinct CDR3 sequences, more than 15% of them singletons. Source: peripheral blood mononuclear cells (PBMCs), taken at new diagnosis, from a patient treated with antithyroid drugs. These receptors were collected from a female donor with Graves disease.

This clonotype has just a few counts. The genes are TRBV15 and TRBJ2-4; tentative D call: TRBD1 (6 bases). This CDR3 spans 16 amino acids. Germline V gene data show CDR1 as LNHNV and CDR2 as YYDKDF (reference sequence). V shed 3 bases and J shed 0 bases, with 12 bases lying between them. CDR3 sequence: CATSRRTALAKNIQYF. DNA of the CDR3: TGTGCCACCAGCAGGAGGACAGCCCTAGCCAAAAACATTCAGTACTTC.

This chain links TRBV20-1 with TRBJ1-1, with D perhaps matching TRBD1 (5 bases). The CDR3 sequence is 15 residues long. V lost 5 bases to trimming and J lost 1 base, with 17 bases between them. Germline CDR1 reads DFQATT; CDR2 reads SNEGSKA (reference sequence). The CDR3 loop is CSAPRGAGRNTEAFF. CDR3 bases: TGCAGTGCTCCCAGAGGGGCAGGAAGGAACACTGAAGCTTTCTTT.

The V call is TRBV5-5, the J call TRBJ2-7; D might be TRBD1 (5 bases). Trimming shortened V by 1 base and J by 4 bases, and 12 bases separated the two germline ends. The CDR3 runs to 14 residues. Per the germline V gene, CDR1 is SGHKS and CDR2 is YYEKEE (reference sequence). The CDR3, as DNA: TGTGCCAGCAGCTTGTTTAGACAGAGTTACGAGCAGTACTTC. Protein: CASSLFRQSYEQYF. Together with reference TRBV5-5 and TRBJ2-7, the CDR3 gives the full variable domain: DAGVTQSPTHLIKTRGQQVTLRCSPISGHKSVSWYQQVLGQGPQFIFQYYEKEERGRGNFPDRFSARQFPNYSSELNVNALLLGDSALYLCASSLFRQSYEQYFGPGTRLTVT.

This clonotype was detected ten times or more. The chain recombines TRBV5-4 with TRBJ2-1; D possibly corresponds to TRBD1 (5 bases). The CDR3 covers 14 residues. The V gene lost 4 bases and the J gene lost 7 bases, with 15 bases spanning the gap. CDR1 and CDR2 from the germline V gene are SGHNT and YYREEE (reference sequence). The CDR3 is CASSRFDSQNEQFF. The CDR3, as DNA: TGTGCCAGCAGCCGATTCGACAGTCAAAATGAGCAGTTCTTC.

This clonotype was seen at least ten times. J is TRBJ2-7 and V is TRBV28; TRBD2 agrees at 10 bases. The CDR3 is 14 residues long. The V segment lost 5 bases and the J segment 7 bases; nucleotides outside the gene matches: 8. CDR1 and CDR2 (germline): MDHEN, SYDVKM. The CDR3 DNA follows: TGTGCCAGCAGTCCCTTAGCGGGAGGAAGGGAGCAGTACTTC. Translating it yields CASSPLAGGREQYF. Full variable domain (outside the CDR3, taken from reference TRBV28 and TRBJ2-7): DVKVTQSSRYLVKRTGEKVFLECVQDMDHENMFWYRQDPGLGLRLIYFSYDVKMKEKGDIPEGYSVSREKKERFSLILESASTNQTSMYLCASSPLAGGREQYFGPGTRLTVT.

On this clonotype itself: A much larger clone sits a single nucleotide away, making a read error possible. This sequence joins TRBV20-1 and TRBJ2-1, with D uncertain. Germline V CDR1 and CDR2: DFQATT, SNEGSKA (reference sequence). The CDR3 totals 15 residues. The CDR3 sequence: CSASDGSPESDEQSF. CDR3 nucleotides: TGCAGTGCTAGCGACGGGTCCCCTGAATCGGATGAGCAGTCCTTC.

This clonotype was detected many times. The CDR3 loop reads CASSLALVRVQSADTQYF. DNA of the CDR3: TGTGCCAGCAGTTTAGCGCTAGTCCGGGTTCAAAGTGCAGATACGCAGTATTTT. The chain combines TRBV12-3 or TRBV12-4 with TRBJ2-3; D is undetermined. The V and J ends lost 0 bases and 4 bases respectively, with 20 bases between them. This CDR3 region has 18 residues.

This clonotype was seen at least ten times. This chain links TRBV5-1 with TRBJ1-2, with TRBD1 as a possible D gene (6 bases). The germline V gene has CDR1 SGHRS and CDR2 YFSETQ. The CDR3 consists of 16 residues. V dropped 0 bases and J dropped 2 bases, with 14 bases sitting between them. CDR3 in amino acids: CASSLGSTGGNYGYTF. The CDR3 DNA follows: TGCGCCAGCAGCTTGGGGTCGACAGGAGGGAACTATGGCTACACCTTC.

Here the CDR3 DNA reads TGTGCCAGCAGTTACTCGAAGGACTCACTTGGCTACACCTTC. Translated, it gives CASSYSKDSLGYTF. The chain combines TRBV6-2 or TRBV6-3 with TRBJ1-2, with D hard to call. Germline CDR1 reads MNHEY; CDR2 reads SVGEGT. CDR3 size: 14 residues. V dropped 0 bases and J dropped 7 bases, with 12 bases sitting between them.

This clonotype was detected only a few times. The chain carries TRBV19 and TRBJ2-2, with D maybe TRBD2 (6 bases). The CDR3 length is 17 residues. With 7 bases removed from V and 4 bases from J, the gap between germline ends came to 22 bases. Per the germline V gene, CDR1 is LNHDA and CDR2 is SQIVND (reference sequence). CDR3 nucleotides: TGTGCCAGTACCACGGGACTCACCCGGTCGGGCACCGGGGAGCTGTTTTTT. Its protein product is CASTTGLTRSGTGELFF.

Regarding this clonotype: A single base is all that separates this from a far larger clone, so a read error is likely. This chain connects TRBV11-3 to TRBJ2-7, with 8 bases lining up with TRBD2. J lost 7 bases, V lost 3 bases, and 11 bases had no gene match. Germline V gene data show CDR1 as SGHNT and CDR2 as YENEEA. The CDR3 spans 15 residues. CDR3 DNA sequence: TGTGCCAGCAGCTTTGGCGGGAGGTCAGGCAATGAGCAGTACTTC. Translating gives CASSFGGRSGNEQYF.

The chain couples TRBV19 to TRBJ2-3; 10 nucleotides agree with TRBD2. Germline-derived CDR1 and CDR2 are LNHDA and SQIVND (reference sequence). Unmatched junction bases numbered 4, after V lost 2 bases and J lost 2 bases. The CDR3 is made up of 16 amino acids. The DNA of the CDR3 is TGTGCCAGTAGTATATTCGGGACTAGCGCCACAGATACGCAGTATTTT. Protein sequence: CASSIFGTSATDTQYF.

The chain carries TRBV28 and TRBJ2-7, with 9 bases identical to TRBD1. Germline V gene lookup returns CDR1 MDHEN and CDR2 SYDVKM. This CDR3 is built from 14 residues. With V trimmed by 5 bases and J by 2 bases, 4 bases remained unmatched. The CDR3 bases are TGTGCCAGCAGTGTGGGGACAGGGCCCTACGAGCAGTACTTC. Its protein is CASSVGTGPYEQYF.

Ten or more counts support this clonotype. This sequence joins TRBV28 and TRBJ2-5; 9 positions agree with TRBD2. From germline, CDR1 is MDHEN and CDR2 SYDVKM. Trimming removed 4 bases from V and 5 bases from J; junction bases left unmatched: 11. The CDR3 consists of 16 residues. The CDR3 coding sequence is TGTGCCAGCAGTTCCCCCGGCGGGAGGGCGGGGGAGACCCAGTACTTC. It codes for CASSSPGGRAGETQYF.

This clonotype was counted ten times or more. The V and J genes are TRBV10-1 and TRBJ1-6; D perhaps matches TRBD1 (6 bases). Germline CDR1 WNHNN, CDR2 SYGVQD (reference sequence). The CDR3 covers 13 residues. Deletions cut 8 bases from V and 8 bases from J, with 13 bases between. CDR3 in amino acids: CASSRDTYSPLHF. CDR3 in DNA: TGCGCCAGCTCCCGGGACACATATTCACCCCTCCACTTT.

This clonotype showed up many times. In DNA, the CDR3 is TGTGCCAGCAGCCCAAGACGGCCCCAAGGGGCCAACGTCCTGACTTTC. This codes for CASSPRRPQGANVLTF. This rearrangement joins TRBV5-6 to TRBJ2-6; D unresolved. CDR1 and CDR2 (germline): SGHDT, YYEEEE. Trimming cost V 4 bases and J 4 bases, with 15 bases left between them. The CDR3 runs to 16 residues.

This clonotype was seen a few times. J is TRBJ2-3 and V is TRBV7-9; 10 nucleotides align to TRBD1. The CDR3 contains 18 residues. V was clipped by 7 bases and J by 2 bases; unmatched bases: 15. From germline, CDR1 is SEHNR and CDR2 FQNEAQ (reference sequence). CDR3 coding DNA: TGTGCCAGCATCCCCGCCCCCGGGACAGGGGTGGTCACAGATACGCAGTATTTT. Protein: CASIPAPGTGVVTDTQYF.

This clonotype was seen at least ten times. The V and J genes are TRBV7-9 and TRBJ2-1; 7 nucleotides match TRBD2. The J segment lost 8 bases and the V segment lost 4 bases, leaving 11 bases of the junction unmatched. The CDR3 consists of 15 residues. Germline V gives CDR1 SEHNR, CDR2 FQNEAQ (reference sequence). The CDR3 is CASSYLAEMGDEQFF. For the CDR3, the DNA is TGTGCCAGCAGCTACCTAGCGGAGATGGGGGATGAGCAGTTCTTC.

This clonotype was picked up many times. CDR3 in DNA: TGTGCCTGGACAGGGGTGGGGGGAGAGACCCAGTACTTC. The encoded protein is CAWTGVGGETQYF. The chain recombines TRBV30 with TRBJ2-5; either TRBD1 or TRBD2 may fit D (6 bases each). This CDR3 spans 13 amino acids. Trimming removed 4 bases at V and 4 bases at J, with 13 bases between. The germline gives CDR1 GTSNPN, CDR2 SVGIG (reference sequence).

This clonotype occurred many times. V gene TRBV28 combines with J gene TRBJ1-5; D might be TRBD1 (5 bases). CDR3 length: 17 residues. V gave up 1 base and J gave up 6 bases, with 19 bases separating them. Germline V gives CDR1 MDHEN, CDR2 SYDVKM. The CDR3 loop is CASSLSPGLGGGQPQHF. CDR3 DNA sequence: TGTGCCAGCAGTTTATCGCCAGGACTGGGGGGAGGTCAGCCCCAGCATTTT.

V and J are TRBV12-3 or TRBV12-4 and TRBJ2-2, with 9 bases fitting TRBD1. The CDR3 sequence is 15 residues long. V gave up 4 bases and J gave up 6 bases; unmatched junction bases: 6. CDR3 protein: CASSSRDRVSGELFF. The CDR3 coding sequence is TGTGCCAGCAGTTCAAGGGACAGGGTGTCCGGGGAGCTGTTTTTT.

This rearrangement joins TRBV5-1 to TRBJ1-5; the match to TRBD1 covers 7 bases. Looked up from germline, CDR1 is SGHRS and CDR2 is YFSETQ. The CDR3 totals 14 residues. The ends lost 4 bases at V and 5 bases at J; junction bases unmatched: 6. The CDR3 DNA sequence: TGCGCCAGCAGCCGGGGACAGCCTGATCAGCCCCAGCATTTT. Translating gives CASSRGQPDQPQHF. Using reference TRBV5-1 and TRBJ1-5 for the parts outside the CDR3, the full variable domain is KAGVTQTPRYLIKTRGQQVTLSCSPISGHRSVSWYQQTPGQGLQFLFEYFSETQRNKGNFPGRFSGRQFSNSRSEMNVSTLELGDSALYLCASSRGQPDQPQHFGDGTRLSIL.

This clonotype was counted at least ten times. The V and J genes are TRBV7-8 and TRBJ2-3; 10 bases line up with TRBD2. Germline V gene sequence: CDR1 SGHVS, CDR2 FQNEAQ. The CDR3 consists of 15 residues. Trimming at V came to 5 bases and at J to 2 bases, leaving 4 bases not matched to a gene. The CDR3 nucleotides read TGTGCCAGCAGCCCAGGACTAGCGGCCACAGATACGCAGTATTTT. This encodes CASSPGLAATDTQYF.

J is TRBJ2-2 and V is TRBV19; tentative D call: TRBD1 (5 bases). V shed 7 bases and J shed 5 bases, with 11 bases lying between them. Germline V gene sequence: CDR1 LNHDA, CDR2 SQIVND (reference sequence). CDR3 length: 13 residues. As DNA, the CDR3 is TGTGCCAGTATCCCGGACACTACCGGGGAGCTGTTTTTT. Encoded protein: CASIPDTTGELFF. The variable domain in full, completed from reference TRBV19 and TRBJ2-2, reads DGGITQSPKYLFRKEGQNVTLSCEQNLNHDAMYWYRQDPGQGLRLIYYSQIVNDFQKGDIAEGYSVSREKKESFPLTVTSAQKNPTAFYLCASIPDTTGELFFGEGSRLTVL.

Comment on this clonotype: Sequence at one end of the junction differs from germline and may be a read error. V usage is TRBV7-9 and J usage is TRBJ2-3, with a weak D call TRBD2 (6 bases). Germline values: CDR1 SEHNR, CDR2 FQNEAQ (reference sequence). This CDR3 is built from 17 residues. CDR3 bases: TGTGCCGGCAGCCCCAGCCCCGGGAGAGGGGGCACAGATACGCAGTATTTT. It codes for CAGSPSPGRGGTDTQYF.

The table lists this clonotype with a count of one. It may be a read error: a sequence one base away is much more abundant. J is TRBJ2-5 and V is TRBV12-3 or TRBV12-4; no firm D call. Trimming removed 3 bases from V and 4 bases from J, with 18 bases in between. The CDR3 spans 16 residues. The DNA of the CDR3 is TGTGCCAGCAGTTTGATCGGGCTAACGGACGGAGAGACCCAGTACTTC. The encoded protein is CASSLIGLTDGETQYF.

As concerns this clonotype: This may be a read error, as it is one base from a much larger clone. The chain combines TRBV2 with TRBJ1-5; tentatively, D is TRBD1 (5 bases). CDR1 is SNHLY, CDR2 FYNNEI, per germline. The V gene lost 3 bases and the J gene lost 0 bases, with 18 bases spanning the gap. The CDR3 contains 18 residues. The CDR3 nucleotides are TGTGCCAGCAGTGAGTCTAATGTCGGGGCTTATAGCAATCAGCCCCAGCATTTT. Protein sequence: CASSESNVGAYSNQPQHF.

The table lists this clonotype with a few counts. This chain joins TRBV11-2 and TRBJ2-1, with D perhaps matching TRBD2 (6 bases). The CDR3 spans 16 residues. Looked up from germline, CDR1 is SGHAT and CDR2 is FQNNGV. V was cut by 2 bases and J by 3 bases, with 14 bases left in between. As DNA, the CDR3 is TGTGCCAGCAGCTTAAGGGCCCACGGGGGCTACAATGAGCAGTTCTTC. It is translated as CASSLRAHGGYNEQFF. The entire variable domain, with the rest obtained from reference TRBV11-2 and TRBJ2-1, is as follows: EAGVAQSPRYKIIEKRQSVAFWCNPISGHATLYWYQQILGQGPKLLIQFQNNGVVDDSQLPKDRFSAERLKGVDSTLKIQPAKLEDSAVYLCASSLRAHGGYNEQFFGPGTRLTVL.

The chain carries TRBV19 and TRBJ2-3; TRBD1 might be the D (6 bases). This CDR3 is 14 amino acids long. Germline V gene sequence: CDR1 LNHDA, CDR2 SQIVND (reference sequence). V gave up 6 bases and J gave up 2 bases, with 12 bases separating them. The CDR3 reads CASRTGSYTDTQYF. Written as DNA, the CDR3 is TGTGCCAGTAGGACAGGTTCTTACACAGATACGCAGTATTTT.